This T cell receptor beta chain was recorded in a study of T-cell memory formation after mild COVID-19. Study-wide points: Contracting CD8+ clones were enriched in EMRA, CD4+ mainly in CM and EM. Second-wave clones that peaked on day 37 lacked confirmed SARS-CoV-2 specificity.

In this sample, this clonotype turned up many times. Its antigen is unidentified. Amplification by 5'RACE using constant-segment primers produced TCR alpha and TCR beta cDNA libraries that carried sample barcodes and UMIs. TCRdb ran MiXCR on the 5' RACE reads and lists one entry per CDR3 protein. The data hold 550,000 to 700,000 distinct CDR3 sequences, with around 16% observed a single time. Material for sequencing was PBMCs or a T cell subset sorted from them (not recorded which). The clonotype was recovered from an adult woman who had mild COVID-19 (a few samples of this study predate the infection). Cell type and time point are not known.

The CDR3 sequence: CSARSSAEVDHYNEQFF. In DNA form, the CDR3 reads TGCAGTGCTAGATCCTCAGCGGAGGTCGACCACTACAATGAGCAGTTCTTC. V usage is TRBV20-1 and J usage is TRBJ2-1; TRBD2 is a possible D gene (5 bases). Germline CDR1 and CDR2: DFQATT and SNEGSKA (reference sequence). V was shortened by 2 bases and J by 3 bases, with 20 bases between the two germline ends. The CDR3 is 17 residues long.